This entry is about one TCR beta chain. Its antigen is undetermined. The table came from immunoSEQ multiplex PCR; TCRdb's copy has only in-frame clones and leaves some out. The sample has 49,000 or so clones; around half are singletons. This sample is drawn from a study of cytotoxic CD8 clonotypes in ibrutinib-treated CLL. Study-wide background: Outcomes included some 24 partial and 2 complete responses; after median around 65 months, roughly 15 stayed remitted and some twelve progressed. The study recorded mean values of about 260,000 productive templates and approximately 100,000 productive rearrangements per sample. Findings of the study overall: Treatment left the uncommon public clonotypes either contracted or stable in frequency. Baseline clonality exceeded age-matched healthy donors and tracked circulating CD8+ T-cell counts.

This CDR3 comprises 16 residues. Germline V gene lookup returns CDR1 SGHDT and CDR2 YYEEEE. J lost 7 bases, V lost 2 bases, and 7 bases had no gene match. This clonotype was obtained from a human donor with chronic lymphocytic leukemia. Sample: PBMCs, taken after 12 months of ibrutinib treatment. This sequence joins TRBV5-6 and TRBJ1-6; 9 bases map to TRBD1. Here the CDR3 DNA reads TGTGCCAGCAGCTTTGGACAGGGGAGGACGAATTCACCCCTCCACTTT. The encoded protein is CASSFGQGRTNSPLHF.